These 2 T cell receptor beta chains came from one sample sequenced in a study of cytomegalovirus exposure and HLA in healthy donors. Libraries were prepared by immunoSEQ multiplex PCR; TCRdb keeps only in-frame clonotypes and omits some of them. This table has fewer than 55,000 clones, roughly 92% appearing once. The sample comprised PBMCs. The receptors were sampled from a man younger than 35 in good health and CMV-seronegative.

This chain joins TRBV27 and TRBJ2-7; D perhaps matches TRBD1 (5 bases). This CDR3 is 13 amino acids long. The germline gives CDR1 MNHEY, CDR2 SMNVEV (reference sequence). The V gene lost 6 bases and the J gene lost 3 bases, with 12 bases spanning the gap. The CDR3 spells CASRGQGHYEQYF. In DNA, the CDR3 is TGTGCCAGCAGGGGGCAGGGCCACTACGAGCAGTACTTC.

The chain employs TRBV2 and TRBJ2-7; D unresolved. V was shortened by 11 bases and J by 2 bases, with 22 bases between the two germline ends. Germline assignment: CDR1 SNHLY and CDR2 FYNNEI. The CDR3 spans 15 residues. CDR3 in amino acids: CASKLGSSQTYEQYF. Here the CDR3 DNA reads TGTGCCTCAAAACTCGGGTCATCGCAAACCTACGAGCAGTACTTC.